The 15 T cell receptor beta chains below come from one sample, sequenced in a study of CD8+CD57+ T cells in acquired aplastic anemia. Profiling of TCR beta VDJ combinations and CDR3 sequences used genomic DNA as template. TCRdb fed the reads into MiXCR, producing one record per CDR3 protein. Of hundreds of thousands of distinct CDR3 sequences listed, approximately 70% are singletons. The sequenced sample was sorted CD4+, CD8+, or CD8+CD57+ T cells (not recorded which) from PBMCs. The receptor source for this set is a human donor in good health, serving as a control.

The chain links TRBV12-3 or TRBV12-4 to TRBJ2-3; 8 positions agree with TRBD2. The CDR3 spans 14 residues. Losses at the gene ends were 9 bases for V and 1 base for J; bases not matched to a gene: 6. The CDR3 protein is CASSTGGGTDTQYF. The CDR3 DNA reads as TGTGCCAGTAGCACCGGGGGGGGCACAGATACGCAGTATTTT.

This clonotype has at least ten counts. The chain joins TRBV6-2 or TRBV6-3 to TRBJ2-5, with 8 bases fitting TRBD2. The junction had 6 bases not matched to a gene; V was cut back by 0 bases and J by 3 bases. CDR3 length equals 16 residues. The germline gives CDR1 MNHEY, CDR2 SVGEGT. CDR3 protein: CASSYSTGGAEETQYF. CDR3 in DNA: TGTGCCAGCAGTTACTCGACCGGGGGGGCCGAAGAGACCCAGTACTTC.

The chain uses TRBV5-1 and TRBJ2-1; D remains unclear. The CDR3 is made up of 15 amino acids. In germline, CDR1 is SGHRS, CDR2 YFSETQ. The ends were cut back, 2 bases at V and 6 bases at J, with 15 bases in the middle. This CDR3 reads CASSLSRTDGNEQFF. In nucleotides, the CDR3 is TGCGCCAGCAGCTTAAGCCGTACCGATGGCAATGAGCAGTTCTTC.

This rearrangement joins TRBV9 to TRBJ2-3, with TRBD2 matching 9 bases. V lost 3 bases and J lost 3; bases outside the gene matches: 8. Germline V gives CDR1 SGDLS, CDR2 YYNGEE. This CDR3 contains 16 residues. The CDR3 DNA follows: TGTGCCAGCAGCGGCGGACTAGCGTTTTCTACAGATACGCAGTATTTT. It specifies CASSGGLAFSTDTQYF. Supplemented by reference TRBV9 and TRBJ2-3, the full variable domain reads DSGVTQTPKHLITATGQRVTLRCSPRSGDLSVYWYQQSLDQGLQFLIQYYNGEERAKGNILERFSAQQFPDLHSELNLSSLELGDSALYFCASSGGLAFSTDTQYFGPGTRLTVL.

This clonotype was seen just once. This chain uses TRBV7-2 with TRBJ1-6; TRBD1 is a possible D gene (5 bases). Germline CDR1 SGHTA, CDR2 FQGNSA. This CDR3 spans 13 amino acids. V was pared by 8 bases and J by 9 bases, with 14 bases between. CDR3 DNA: TGTGCCAGCCGGGGGGAGAATGGTTCACCCCTCCACTTT. This translates into CASRGENGSPLHF. The full variable domain, its missing parts supplied by reference TRBV7-2 and TRBJ1-6, is GAGVSQSPSNKVTEKGKDVELRCDPISGHTALYWYRQSLGQGLEFLIYFQGNSAPDKSGLPSDRFSAERTGGSVSTLTIQRTQQEDSAVYLCASRGENGSPLHFGNGTRLTVT.

The sample holds many counts of this clonotype. The rearrangement uses TRBV7-8 and TRBJ2-1; unclear D gene. Between the trimmed V and J ends, which lost 6 bases and 8 bases, there was a span of 14 bases. The V gene's germline CDR1 is SGHVS and CDR2 FQNEAQ. The CDR3 covers 13 residues. This CDR3 is CASSRTLLDEQFF. In nucleotides, the CDR3 is TGTGCCAGCAGTCGGACCCTACTGGATGAGCAGTTCTTC.

The chain carries TRBV11-2 and TRBJ2-3; 7 positions match TRBD1. The CDR3 consists of 17 residues. With 0 bases clipped from V and 1 base from J, the junction kept 7 bases outside the gene matches. Germline CDR1 and CDR2: SGHAT and FQNNGV. CDR3 residues: CASSLDRTGRGTDTQYF. The CDR3 nucleotides are TGTGCCAGCAGCTTAGATCGGACAGGAAGGGGCACAGATACGCAGTATTTT.

To note about this clonotype: As the CDR3 is not closed by the conserved phenylalanine or tryptophan, this likely results from a read error. It is unclear where the CDR3 begins or ends on the DNA, so no DNA is shown, and the CDR3 is as TCRdb lists it. The chain links TRBV7-2 to TRBJ1-6. The CDR3 numbers 13 amino acids, ends counted. Per germline, CDR1 SGHTA and CDR2 FQGNSA. CDR3 sequence reads: CASSPDRHQETQY.

The J gene is TRBJ2-1, the V gene TRBV20-1; D gene uncertain. CDR1 is DFQATT, CDR2 SNEGSKA, per germline (reference sequence). This CDR3 has 16 residues. V was cut by 0 bases and J by 9 bases, with 21 bases left in between. The DNA for the CDR3 is TGCAGTGCTAGAGATCTAGGGCGGAACTCAAAAGCTGAGCAGTTCTTC. Translating gives CSARDLGRNSKAEQFF.

There are many counts of this clonotype. The genes are TRBV5-8 and TRBJ1-5; 9 bases line up with TRBD1. Looked up from germline, CDR1 is SGHTS and CDR2 is YDEGEE. CDR3 length: 13 residues. The V gene end was trimmed by 4 bases and the J gene end by 5 bases; junction bases not matched to a gene: 1. This chain's CDR3 is CASSGTGYQPQHF. The CDR3 DNA reads as TGTGCCAGCAGCGGGACAGGGTATCAGCCCCAGCATTTT.

This clonotype was recorded at least ten times. The chain links TRBV12-3 or TRBV12-4 to TRBJ2-7; TRBD2 aligns across 10 bases. The CDR3 has 15 residues. V trimming: 6 bases; J trimming: 12 bases; junction bases outside the gene matches: 17. The CDR3 DNA sequence: TGTGCCAGCAGAAGACCGGGACTAGCGAGGTCTACCGGGTACTTC. It translates to CASRRPGLARSTGYF.

Notes on this clonotype: The missing conserved phenylalanine or tryptophan at the end of this CDR3 makes a read error likely. The chain uses TRBV2 and TRBJ2-3, with D maybe TRBD2 (6 bases). The V and J ends lost 6 bases and 6 bases respectively, with 19 bases between them. CDR3 size: 15 residues. Germline V gives CDR1 SNHLY, CDR2 FYNNEI. As DNA, the CDR3 is TGTGCCAGCAGCTACGGGACTCAAAGCGGGGATACGCAGTATTAT. As protein: CASSYGTQSGDTQYY.

In regard to this clonotype: Without the conserved terminal phenylalanine or tryptophan, this CDR3 likely stems from a read error. Because the CDR3's place on the DNA is in doubt, the DNA is left out and the CDR3 is given as listed by TCRdb. V gene TRBV7-2 combines with J gene TRBJ1-2; the table calls TRBD1, which could not be checked here. A total of 13 residues make up the CDR3, ends included. The germline gives CDR1 SGHTA, CDR2 FQGNSA. This CDR3 is CASSTGQSTYNEL.

As to this clonotype: The conserved phenylalanine or tryptophan is not found at the CDR3 terminus, so this likely reflects a read error. The V and J genes are TRBV7-2 and TRBJ1-5; no firm D call. The CDR3 has 13 amino acids. Germline CDR1 reads SGHTA; CDR2 reads FQGNSA. CDR3 coding DNA: TGTGCCAGCAGCTTATATGGCAATCGGCCCCAGCATCTT. Translated, it gives CASSLYGNRPQHL.

This clonotype was observed a handful of times. Possible read error: a much larger clone is one base away. The final CDR3 position lacks the conserved phenylalanine or tryptophan, pointing to a likely read error. The chain recombines TRBV7-8 with TRBJ2-4, with D perhaps matching TRBD1 (6 bases). This CDR3 is built from 14 residues. From germline, CDR1 is SGHVS and CDR2 FQNEAQ. Trimming removed 7 bases from V and 5 bases from J, with 15 bases in between. The CDR3 is CASTQTQGENIQYL. CDR3 DNA sequence: TGTGCCAGCACGCAGACACAGGGAGAAAACATTCAGTACCTC.